These 21 T cell receptor beta chains were all obtained from the same sample, sequenced in a study of cytomegalovirus exposure and HLA in healthy donors. The PCR employed 60 Vbeta primers together with 13 Jbeta primers. The repertoire was sequenced with immunoSEQ multiplex PCR; TCRdb's copy has only in-frame clones and lacks some. This table holds about 150,000 clones, over 65% found once. Sequenced material: PBMCs. The source of these receptors is a woman aged 40 to 50 in good health and CMV-seronegative.

This clone was observed a few times. V is TRBV4-1 and J is TRBJ2-7; 7 bases are shared with TRBD1. CDR1 is MGHRA, CDR2 YSYEKL, per germline. J lost 3 bases, V lost 3 bases, and 2 bases had no gene match. The CDR3 is 13 residues long. CDR3 residues: CASSQGQNYEQYF. Here the CDR3 DNA reads TGCGCCAGCAGCCAGGGACAGAACTACGAGCAGTACTTC.

The chain is built from TRBV5-1 and TRBJ2-3, with 7 positions matching TRBD2. This CDR3 region has 14 residues. In germline, CDR1 is SGHRS, CDR2 YFSETQ. V gave up 1 base and J gave up 10 bases; unmatched junction bases: 9. This chain's CDR3 is CASSLLAGVESQYF. The DNA of the CDR3 is TGCGCCAGCAGCTTGCTGGCGGGGGTAGAATCGCAGTATTTT.

The V gene is TRBV11-3, the J gene TRBJ2-2; no reliable D call. The CDR3 is 12 amino acids. From germline, CDR1 is SGHNT and CDR2 YENEEA. V was clipped by 5 bases and J by 12 bases, with 13 bases between them. The CDR3 DNA sequence: TGTGCCAGCAGCACCCACCTAACGAAGCTGTTTTTT. Protein: CASSTHLTKLFF.

The chain links TRBV4-1 to TRBJ1-1, with a possible D match to TRBD1 (6 bases). In germline, CDR1 is MGHRA, CDR2 YSYEKL. The CDR3 runs to 14 residues. V lost 3 bases and J 7 bases, leaving 15 bases between the germline ends. The CDR3 loop is CASSHIGGRGEAFF. DNA of the CDR3: TGCGCCAGCAGCCACATAGGGGGAAGGGGTGAAGCTTTCTTT.

The gene calls are TRBV21-1 and TRBJ2-7; the table's D call of TRBD1 was not tested on the DNA. TRBV21-1 is a known pseudogene. The CDR3 covers 12 residues. The CDR3 sequence: CASSPDNYEQYF. DNA for the CDR3: TGCGCCAGCAGCCCCGACAACTACGAGCAGTACTTC.

This clone was seen more than once but under ten times. The chain is built from TRBV6-5 and TRBJ2-6, with 7 positions matching TRBD1. Trimming cost V 8 bases and J 0 bases; bases outside gene matches: 1. This CDR3 comprises 14 residues. Germline V gives CDR1 MNHEY, CDR2 SVGAGI. The DNA for the CDR3 is TGTGCCAGCGGGACAGACTCTGGGGCCAACGTCCTGACTTTC. This encodes CASGTDSGANVLTF.

The rearrangement links TRBV9 to TRBJ1-2; 9 positions match TRBD1. Trimming at V came to 0 bases and at J to 0 bases, leaving 3 bases not matched to a gene. Germline V CDR1 and CDR2: SGDLS, YYNGEE. The CDR3 extends over 16 amino acids. The CDR3 sequence: CASSVAGTGSNYGYTF. Written as DNA, the CDR3 is TGTGCCAGCAGCGTAGCTGGGACAGGGTCTAACTATGGCTACACCTTC.

The chain joins TRBV5-4 to TRBJ1-5, with 10 bases fitting TRBD1. J lost 3 bases, V lost 2 bases, and 8 bases had no gene match. There are 17 residues in the CDR3. CDR1 SGHNT and CDR2 YYREEE come from the germline V gene (reference sequence). In DNA, the CDR3 is TGTGCCAGCAGCTTCCGACAGGGGGCGGGATACAATCAGCCCCAGCATTTT. Translating gives CASSFRQGAGYNQPQHF. Complete variable domain (other parts from reference TRBV5-4 and TRBJ1-5): ETGVTQSPTHLIKTRGQQVTLRCSSQSGHNTVSWYQQALGQGPQFIFQYYREEENGRGNFPPRFSGLQFPNYSSELNVNALELDDSALYLCASSFRQGAGYNQPQHFGDGTRLSIL.

In this sample, this clone turned up once. V and J are TRBV7-9 and TRBJ1-1; TRBD1 is a possible D gene (5 bases). Trimming removed 5 bases from V and 1 base from J, with 14 bases in between. Germline assignment: CDR1 SEHNR and CDR2 FQNEAQ (reference sequence). The CDR3 length is 15 residues. The CDR3 region has the DNA TGTGCCAGCAGCCCCAACACAGGCAAGAACACTGAAGCTTTCTTT. Translation: CASSPNTGKNTEAFF.

V and J are TRBV5-1 and TRBJ2-1, with TRBD1 identical over 7 bases. CDR3 size: 16 residues. Germline lookup yields CDR1 SGHRS and CDR2 YFSETQ. The V and J ends lost 4 bases and 7 bases, in that order; junction bases with no gene match: 14. This CDR3 is CASSPSPGQSWNEQFF. CDR3 DNA: TGCGCCAGCAGCCCGAGCCCGGGACAGTCATGGAATGAGCAGTTCTTC.

This sequence joins TRBV28 and TRBJ1-1; 8 nucleotides align to TRBD1. This CDR3 comprises 14 residues. V was pared by 3 bases and J by 5 bases, with 5 bases of the junction left unmatched. The germline CDR1 and CDR2 sequences are MDHEN and SYDVKM. The CDR3 nucleotides are TGTGCCAGCAGTTTGACAGGGGAGGTTACTGAAGCTTTCTTT. Translated, it gives CASSLTGEVTEAFF.

This clone appeared a few times. J is TRBJ2-5 and V is TRBV5-4; D gene unclear. V was clipped by 4 bases and J by 2 bases, with 9 bases between them. CDR1 SGHNT and CDR2 YYREEE come from the germline V gene (reference sequence). CDR3 length: 13 residues. CDR3 coding DNA: TGTGCCAGCAGCCCCACAAGACAAGAGACCCAGTACTTC. Protein product: CASSPTRQETQYF.

V and J are TRBV10-3 and TRBJ2-1, with TRBD2 matching over 11 bases. J lost 10 bases, V lost 7 bases, and 6 bases had no gene match. This CDR3 contains 13 residues. Germline CDR1 is ENHRY and CDR2 is SYGVKD. The CDR3, as DNA: TGTGCCATCAATTATAGCGGGGGGGCCGAGCAGTTCTTC. Encoded protein: CAINYSGGAEQFF.

The rearrangement joins TRBV27 to TRBJ2-5; maybe TRBD1 (7 bases). The CDR3 is made up of 14 amino acids. V shed 5 bases and J shed 5 bases, with 15 bases lying between them. Germline loops: CDR1 MNHEY, CDR2 SMNVEV (reference sequence). Here the CDR3 reads CASSVIRGRETQYF. CDR3 bases: TGTGCCAGCAGTGTAATCAGGGGGAGGGAGACCCAGTACTTC.

The chain couples TRBV5-1 to TRBJ2-5; 8 bases fit TRBD1. Germline CDR1 and CDR2: SGHRS and YFSETQ. Trimming cost V 2 bases and J 2 bases; bases outside gene matches: 2. CDR3 length equals 14 residues. CDR3 amino acids: CASSFGTGQETQYF. In DNA form, the CDR3 reads TGCGCCAGCAGCTTCGGGACAGGTCAAGAGACCCAGTACTTC.

The gene calls are TRBV25-1 and TRBJ2-3, with TRBD1 as a possible D gene (5 bases). V lost 3 bases to trimming and J lost 2 bases, with 12 bases between them. Germline CDR1 reads MGHDK; CDR2 reads SYGVNS. The CDR3 covers 15 residues. The CDR3 bases are TGTGCCAGCAGTGAGCGGTGGGGCATCACAGATACGCAGTATTTT. Translating gives CASSERWGITDTQYF.

The genes are TRBV6-5 and TRBJ1-2; unclear D gene. Trimming removed 7 bases at V and 7 bases at J, with 13 bases between. CDR1 is MNHEY, CDR2 SVGAGI, per germline. The CDR3 contains 12 residues. CDR3 sequence: CASTPGWSGYTF. The CDR3 DNA is TGTGCCAGCACCCCGGGGTGGAGTGGCTACACCTTC.

The chain carries TRBV7-2 and TRBJ2-7; D is possibly TRBD1 (5 bases). Germline assignment: CDR1 SGHTA and CDR2 FQGNSA. The CDR3 covers 13 residues. V was trimmed by 1 base and J by 7 bases, leaving 11 bases between them. CDR3 DNA: TGTGCCAGCAGCTTAGGGGTGGGGCGGGAGCAGTACTTC. Protein: CASSLGVGREQYF.

The V and J genes are TRBV2 and TRBJ2-3, with TRBD1 matching over 7 bases. Germline V lookup: CDR1 SNHLY, CDR2 FYNNEI. The CDR3 sequence is 17 residues long. V trimming: 5 bases; J trimming: 0 bases; junction bases outside the gene matches: 11. CDR3 nucleotide sequence: TGTGCCAGCAGTCCCACTGGGGCAGGGGGTAGCACAGATACGCAGTATTTT. As protein: CASSPTGAGGSTDTQYF.

The chain employs TRBV28 and TRBJ2-7, with 8 bases that match TRBD1. Per germline, CDR1 MDHEN and CDR2 SYDVKM. CDR3 length: 14 amino acids. V was clipped by 5 bases and J by 5 bases; unmatched bases: 8. In DNA, the CDR3 is TGTGCCAGCAGTCCCCGGGACAGGATCCACGAGCAGTACTTC. Amino acid sequence: CASSPRDRIHEQYF.

This chain connects TRBV5-8 to TRBJ2-1; 11 nucleotides match TRBD2. V lost 6 bases, J lost 4 bases, and 15 bases stayed unmatched. The CDR3 is 18 amino acids. Germline CDR1 and CDR2: SGHTS and YDEGEE. The CDR3 sequence is CASTPSSGRTSFYNEQFF. The CDR3 region has the DNA TGTGCCAGCACCCCATCTAGCGGGAGGACCTCGTTTTACAATGAGCAGTTCTTC.